This T cell receptor (beta chain) was captured by sequencing in a study of cytomegalovirus exposure and HLA in healthy donors. 13 Jbeta primers and 60 Vbeta primers were used for the PCR. TCRdb keeps only in-frame clones here, not all; method: immunoSEQ multiplex PCR. The repertoire consists of 130,000 or so clones, with roughly 77% occurring once and the leading ten covering approximately 5%. The CDR3 loop spans 16 amino acids. The germline CDR1 and CDR2 sequences are LGHNA and YSLEER. The V end was cut by 1 base, the J end by 5 bases, with 15 bases between. The sample consisted of PBMCs. The chain combines TRBV4-3 with TRBJ2-1; D possibly corresponds to TRBD2 (6 bases). The origin of this receptor is a young man in good health and CMV-seronegative. The DNA of the CDR3 is TGCGCCAGCAGCCAAGGTGGGGTTAGCGGAGACAATGAGCAGTTCTTC. It translates to CASSQGGVSGDNEQFF.